The next 27 T cell receptor beta chains were all read from a single sample in a study of T cell repertoires in cytomegalovirus infection. One entry per CDR3 protein results from TCRdb running MiXCR on the reads. This sample has around 770,000 distinct CDR3 sequences; just under 30% occur once, and the top ten carry around 13%. These receptors have no identified antigens. The sequencing here drew on cultured CD8+ T cells from PBMCs, taken from culture after CMV antigen stimulation. These receptors all stem from a human donor in good health (CMV status not recorded). Some clones in this sample may be carry-over from other donors' samples.

The rearrangement links TRBV7-9 to TRBJ1-2; D remains ambiguous. The CDR3 contains 10 residues. V shed 5 bases and J shed 8 bases, with 6 bases lying between them. In germline, CDR1 is SEHNR, CDR2 FQNEAQ (reference sequence). The CDR3 protein is CASSPRGYTF. CDR3 nucleotides: TGTGCCAGCAGCCCACGGGGCTACACCTTC.

V gene TRBV10-1 combines with J gene TRBJ2-2, with D hard to call. Germline CDR1 and CDR2: WNHNN and SYGVQD (reference sequence). Trimming cost V 3 bases and J 5 bases, with 10 bases left between them. CDR3 size: 14 residues. DNA of the CDR3: TGCGCCAGCAGTGAAGCAGCCTGGACCGGGGAGCTGTTTTTT. Its translation: CASSEAAWTGELFF.

Concerning this clonotype: The junction shows a germline mismatch at one end, possibly a read error. V usage is TRBV20-1 and J usage is TRBJ2-3; 11 bases line up with TRBD2. The CDR3 length is 17 residues. Germline assignment: CDR1 DFQATT and CDR2 SNEGSKA (reference sequence). CDR3 nucleotide sequence: TGCGGTGCTGAAAGGCCTCTAGCGGGGGGACCCACAGATACGCAGTATTTT. It encodes CGAERPLAGGPTDTQYF.

This clonotype was observed many times. The chain employs TRBV2 and TRBJ2-7, with a tentative D call TRBD1 (5 bases). The CDR3 totals 13 residues. CDR1 and CDR2 (germline): SNHLY, FYNNEI. Trimming took 3 bases from V and 2 from J, leaving 8 bases between them. The CDR3 loop reads CASSDQGPYEQYF. CDR3 coding DNA: TGTGCCAGCAGTGACCAGGGTCCCTACGAGCAGTACTTC.

This clonotype has only a few counts. The V call is TRBV6-4, the J call TRBJ2-7, with D hard to call. CDR1 is MRHNA, CDR2 SNTAGT, per germline. This CDR3 spans 12 amino acids. V was shortened by 3 bases and J by 2 bases, with 5 bases between the two germline ends. CDR3 nucleotide sequence: TGTGCCAGCAGTGAACAGACCTACGAGCAGTACGTC. The encoded protein is CASSEQTYEQYV.

This clonotype has just a few counts. V usage is TRBV7-2 and J usage is TRBJ1-1; 8 nucleotides align to TRBD1. The CDR3 consists of 15 residues. Germline CDR1 is SGHTA and CDR2 is FQGNSA. The trim removed 5 bases at V and 6 bases at J, leaving 11 bases unmatched. CDR3 sequence: CASSPGDRWGPEAFF. The CDR3 coding sequence is TGTGCCAGCAGCCCCGGGGACAGGTGGGGGCCTGAAGCTTTCTTT.

This clonotype was seen more than once but under ten times. The chain couples TRBV5-1 to TRBJ2-5, with 11 bases fitting TRBD2. V was clipped by 3 bases and J by 5 bases; unmatched bases: 9. There are 16 residues in the CDR3. Germline CDR1 SGHRS, CDR2 YFSETQ. Here the CDR3 reads CASSSRLAGRLETQYF. CDR3 DNA: TGCGCCAGCAGCTCCCGACTAGCGGGGAGACTGGAGACCCAGTACTTC.

This clonotype was counted many times. The chain employs TRBV7-2 and TRBJ2-7, with 9 nucleotides matching TRBD1. The ends lost 1 base at V and 3 bases at J; junction bases unmatched: 4. The CDR3 totals 15 residues. The germline V gene has CDR1 SGHTA and CDR2 FQGNSA. The chain's CDR3 is CASSLGGQGLYEQYV. CDR3 in DNA: TGTGCCAGCAGCTTAGGGGGACAGGGACTCTACGAGCAGTACGTC.

V and J are TRBV3-1 and TRBJ2-7; no firm D call. Germline CDR1 LGHDT, CDR2 YNNKEL (reference sequence). The CDR3 contains 13 residues. V was pared by 3 bases and J by 3 bases, with 9 bases between. CDR3 protein: CASSQTLYYEQYF. The DNA for the CDR3 is TGTGCCAGCAGCCAGACTCTATACTACGAGCAGTACTTC.

This clonotype has ten or more counts. V and J are TRBV7-8 and TRBJ1-4; 10 nucleotides line up with TRBD1. The CDR3 length is 16 residues. Germline V gives CDR1 SGHVS, CDR2 FQNEAQ. J lost 6 bases, V lost 1 base, and 5 bases had no gene match. The CDR3 DNA reads as TGTGCCAGCAGCTTAGGACAGGGGGCGATCGATGAAAAACTGTTTTTT. It specifies CASSLGQGAIDEKLFF.

This clonotype turned up a few times. The genes are TRBV27 and TRBJ2-1; a weak D match, TRBD2 (5 bases). This CDR3 comprises 19 residues. Germline CDR1 reads MNHEY; CDR2 reads SMNVEV (reference sequence). Trimming shortened V by 3 bases and J by 7 bases, and 28 bases separated the two germline ends. CDR3 loop: CASSFVAPGALGKINEQFF. Here the CDR3 DNA reads TGTGCCAGCAGTTTTGTAGCCCCCGGTGCACTCGGGAAAATTAATGAGCAGTTCTTC.

Turning to this clonotype: This may stem from a read error, because a much larger clone lies one nucleotide away. The chain employs TRBV6-2 or TRBV6-3 and TRBJ1-1; D is ambiguous. Trimming cost V 7 bases and J 1 base, with 4 bases left between them. The CDR3 is 11 amino acids. Looked up from germline, CDR1 is MNHEY and CDR2 is SVGEGT. The CDR3 nucleotides read TGTGCCAGCACCTGGAACACTGAAGCTTTCTTT. Protein sequence: CASTWNTEAFF.

The chain recombines TRBV5-3 with TRBJ2-1, with D maybe TRBD2 (7 bases). TRBV5-3 is treated as an ORF (open reading frame) with a function not yet certain. The CDR3 has 14 amino acids. The ends were cut back, 8 bases at V and 5 bases at J, with 17 bases in the middle. CDR3 nucleotides: TGTGCCAGCATCTTGGGGGGGGCCGACAATGAGCAGTTCTTC. It codes for CASILGGADNEQFF.

The chain links TRBV27 to TRBJ2-1, with TRBD2 matching 10 bases. V trimming: 3 bases; J trimming: 1 base; junction bases outside the gene matches: 9. The CDR3 is made up of 18 amino acids. Germline V gene lookup returns CDR1 MNHEY and CDR2 SMNVEV (reference sequence). As DNA, the CDR3 is TGTGCCAGCAGTTTGCGACTAGCGGGCCCGCCTTCCTACAATGAGCAGTTCTTC. Residues: CASSLRLAGPPSYNEQFF.

This clonotype was detected a few times. The V call is TRBV29-1, the J call TRBJ1-1; 10 positions agree with TRBD1. Germline-derived CDR1 and CDR2 are SQVTM and ANQGSEA. The length of the CDR3 is 15 residues. V was pared by 7 bases and J by 2 bases, with 10 bases of the junction left unmatched. The CDR3 DNA follows: TGCAGCGCAACCGGGACAGGGGCCTTCAACACTGAAGCTTTCTTT. Amino acid sequence: CSATGTGAFNTEAFF.

This clonotype was counted only a few times. The chain combines TRBV25-1 with TRBJ2-1, with D uncertain. V was pared by 8 bases and J by 5 bases, with 7 bases between. CDR3 size: 11 residues. Germline values: CDR1 MGHDK, CDR2 SYGVNS. In DNA, the CDR3 is TGTGCCAGCGACCTCCACAATGAGCAGTTCTTC. Translating it yields CASDLHNEQFF.

CDR3 in DNA: TGTGCCAGCAGCCCTCTCCCACCCCCGAGCACCGGGGAGCTGTTTTTT. It translates to CASSPLPPPSTGELFF. The J gene is TRBJ2-2, the V gene TRBV6-5; the D is unclear. V dropped 6 bases and J dropped 4 bases, with 18 bases sitting between them. Germline CDR1 MNHEY, CDR2 SVGAGI. This CDR3 is 16 amino acids long.

V gene TRBV7-6 combines with J gene TRBJ2-1; D call uncertain. V shed 1 base and J shed 5 bases, with 12 bases lying between them. The germline V gene encodes CDR1 SGHVS and CDR2 FNYEAQ. This CDR3 is built from 15 residues. For the CDR3, the DNA is TGTGCCAGCAGCTTAGTTTCAGACTTTAACAATGAGCAGTTCTTC. It yields the protein CASSLVSDFNNEQFF.

This clonotype has just a few counts. Mismatch with germline at one junction end may stem from a read error. The V gene is TRBV18, the J gene TRBJ2-7; perhaps TRBD1 as D (6 bases). Germline CDR1 and CDR2: KGHSH and LQKENI. The CDR3 sequence is 14 residues long. The CDR3 region has the DNA TGTGCCAGCTCACCGGGACACCTCTCCTTCGAGCAGTACTTC. It is translated as CASSPGHLSFEQYF.

This clonotype was detected once. The rearrangement links TRBV6-4 to TRBJ2-5, with 7 bases matching TRBD2. From germline, CDR1 is MRHNA and CDR2 SNTAGT. This CDR3 is 15 amino acids long. J gave up 1 base and V 7 bases, and 9 bases lay outside the gene matches. CDR3 nucleotide sequence: TGTGCCAGCATCACCCGTGGGGGGGGCCAAGAGACCCAGTACTTC. This translates into CASITRGGGQETQYF.

The V and J genes are TRBV4-1 and TRBJ1-1; possible D gene TRBD1, 5 bases. CDR3 length: 15 amino acids. Per germline, CDR1 MGHRA and CDR2 YSYEKL. V was cut by 4 bases and J by 13 bases, with 25 bases left in between. CDR3 nucleotides: TGCGCCAGCAGCCCAGACGCCAGGGTCTCCCCGGAGCTTTTCTTT. Residues: CASSPDARVSPELFF.

This clonotype was counted only a few times. The chain carries TRBV7-9 and TRBJ2-2; TRBD2 aligns across 8 bases. The CDR3 is made up of 16 amino acids. Germline loops: CDR1 SEHNR, CDR2 FQNEAQ (reference sequence). J gave up 4 bases and V 6 bases, and 10 bases lay outside the gene matches. The CDR3 coding sequence is TGTGCCAGCAGATCGGGGGGGGATTCGAGCACCGGGGAGCTGTTTTTT. Protein sequence: CASRSGGDSSTGELFF.

This clonotype was recorded only once. A read error may account for a junction end that differs from germline. This chain uses TRBV11-2 with TRBJ2-1; 9 nucleotides match TRBD1. This CDR3 comprises 16 residues. Germline V gene sequence: CDR1 SGHAT, CDR2 FQNNGV. The CDR3 coding sequence is TGTGCCAGCAGCGTAGACAGGGGGGGAACCTACAATGAGCAGTTCTTC. This sequence encodes CASSVDRGGTYNEQFF. Full variable domain (missing parts from reference TRBV11-2 and TRBJ2-1): EAGVAQSPRYKIIEKRQSVAFWCNPISGHATLYWYQQILGQGPKLLIQFQNNGVVDDSQLPKDRFSAERLKGVDSTLKIQPAKLEDSAVYLCASSVDRGGTYNEQFFGPGTRLTVL.

The J gene is TRBJ2-5, the V gene TRBV9; D uncertain. Germline CDR1 SGDLS, CDR2 YYNGEE. The CDR3 covers 16 residues. Trimming left V 3 bases short and J 5 bases short, with 20 bases between. CDR3: CASSAAGPIPSETQYF. The CDR3 DNA is TGTGCCAGCAGCGCTGCCGGGCCGATCCCCTCTGAGACCCAGTACTTC.

The table lists this clonotype with many counts. The chain links TRBV7-2 to TRBJ2-3; D possibly matches TRBD1 or TRBD2 (5 bases each). This CDR3 has 15 residues. V was cut by 6 bases and J by 0 bases, with 13 bases left in between. Germline V gene data show CDR1 as SGHTA and CDR2 as FQGNSA. CDR3 protein: CASRLGPPSTDTQYF. In DNA, the CDR3 is TGTGCCAGCAGGCTGGGACCGCCCAGCACAGATACGCAGTATTTT.

This clonotype was observed a handful of times. J is TRBJ2-7 and V is TRBV20-1; D is unresolved. Germline V gene data show CDR1 as DFQATT and CDR2 as SNEGSKA (reference sequence). This CDR3 is 12 amino acids long. Trimming removed 1 base at V and 0 bases at J, with 4 bases between. The CDR3: CSARGGSYEQYV. For the CDR3, the DNA is TGCAGTGCTAGAGGAGGCTCCTACGAGCAGTACGTC.

Ten or more counts support this clonotype. V gene TRBV7-2 combines with J gene TRBJ2-3; 9 bases agree with TRBD2. The CDR3 is 15 residues long. Germline V lookup: CDR1 SGHTA, CDR2 FQGNSA. With 7 bases clipped from V and 5 bases from J, the junction kept 10 bases outside the gene matches. CDR3 sequence reads: CASIIAGAFRDTQYF. Here the CDR3 DNA reads TGTGCCAGCATCATAGCGGGGGCGTTCAGAGATACGCAGTATTTT. Full variable domain (remainder filled in from reference TRBV7-2 and TRBJ2-3): GAGVSQSPSNKVTEKGKDVELRCDPISGHTALYWYRQSLGQGLEFLIYFQGNSAPDKSGLPSDRFSAERTGGSVSTLTIQRTQQEDSAVYLCASIIAGAFRDTQYFGPGTRLTVL.